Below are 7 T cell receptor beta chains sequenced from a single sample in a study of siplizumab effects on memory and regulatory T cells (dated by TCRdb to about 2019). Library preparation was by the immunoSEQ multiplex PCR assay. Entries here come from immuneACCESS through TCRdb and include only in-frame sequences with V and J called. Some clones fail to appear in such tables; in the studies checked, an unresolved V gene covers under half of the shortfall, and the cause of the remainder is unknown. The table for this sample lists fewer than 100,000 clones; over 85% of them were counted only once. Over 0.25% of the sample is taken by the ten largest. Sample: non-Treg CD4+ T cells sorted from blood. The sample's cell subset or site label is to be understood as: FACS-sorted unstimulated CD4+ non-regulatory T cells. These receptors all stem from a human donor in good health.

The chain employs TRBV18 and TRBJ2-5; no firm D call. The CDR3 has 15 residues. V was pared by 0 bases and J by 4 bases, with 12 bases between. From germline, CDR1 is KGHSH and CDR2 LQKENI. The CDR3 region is CASSPPGKGGETQYF. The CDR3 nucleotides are TGTGCCAGCTCACCACCCGGCAAGGGCGGAGAGACCCAGTACTTC.

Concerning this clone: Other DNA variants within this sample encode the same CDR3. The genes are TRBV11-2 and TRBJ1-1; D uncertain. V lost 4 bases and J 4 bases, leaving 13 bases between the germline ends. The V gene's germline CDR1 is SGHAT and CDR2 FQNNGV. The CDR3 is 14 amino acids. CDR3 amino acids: CASSSGIAITEAFF. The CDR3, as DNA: TGTGCCAGCAGCTCTGGGATTGCGATCACTGAAGCTTTCTTT.

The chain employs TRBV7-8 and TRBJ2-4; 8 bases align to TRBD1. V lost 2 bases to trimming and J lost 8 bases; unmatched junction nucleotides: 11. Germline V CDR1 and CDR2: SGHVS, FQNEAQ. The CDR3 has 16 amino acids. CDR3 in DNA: TGTGCCAGCAGCTTACCCCGAACGACAGGGGCGGACATTCAGTACTTC. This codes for CASSLPRTTGADIQYF.

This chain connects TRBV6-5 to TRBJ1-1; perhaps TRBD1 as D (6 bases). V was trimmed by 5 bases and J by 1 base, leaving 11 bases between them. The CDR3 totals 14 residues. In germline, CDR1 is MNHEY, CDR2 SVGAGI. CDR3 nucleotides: TGTGCCAGCAGTCAAGGACAGAAGAACACTGAAGCTTTCTTT. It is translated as CASSQGQKNTEAFF.

The chain's CDR3 is CAISESPAGELFF. In nucleotides, the CDR3 is TGTGCCATCAGTGAGTCTCCCGCCGGGGAGCTGTTTTTT. The J gene is TRBJ2-2, the V gene TRBV10-3; D remains ambiguous. The germline V gene encodes CDR1 ENHRY and CDR2 SYGVKD. V shed 0 bases and J shed 6 bases, with 5 bases lying between them. The CDR3 has 13 amino acids.

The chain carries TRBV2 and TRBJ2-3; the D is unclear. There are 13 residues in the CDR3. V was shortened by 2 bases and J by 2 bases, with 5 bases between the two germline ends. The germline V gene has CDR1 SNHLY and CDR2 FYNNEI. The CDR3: CASSEPFTDTQYF. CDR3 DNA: TGTGCCAGCAGTGAACCGTTCACAGATACGCAGTATTTT.

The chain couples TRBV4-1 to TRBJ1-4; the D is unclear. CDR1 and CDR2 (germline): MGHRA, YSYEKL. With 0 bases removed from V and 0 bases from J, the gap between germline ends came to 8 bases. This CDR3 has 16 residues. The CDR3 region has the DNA TGCGCCAGCAGCCAAGAGTCCGCAACAACTAATGAAAAACTGTTTTTT. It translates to CASSQESATTNEKLFF.